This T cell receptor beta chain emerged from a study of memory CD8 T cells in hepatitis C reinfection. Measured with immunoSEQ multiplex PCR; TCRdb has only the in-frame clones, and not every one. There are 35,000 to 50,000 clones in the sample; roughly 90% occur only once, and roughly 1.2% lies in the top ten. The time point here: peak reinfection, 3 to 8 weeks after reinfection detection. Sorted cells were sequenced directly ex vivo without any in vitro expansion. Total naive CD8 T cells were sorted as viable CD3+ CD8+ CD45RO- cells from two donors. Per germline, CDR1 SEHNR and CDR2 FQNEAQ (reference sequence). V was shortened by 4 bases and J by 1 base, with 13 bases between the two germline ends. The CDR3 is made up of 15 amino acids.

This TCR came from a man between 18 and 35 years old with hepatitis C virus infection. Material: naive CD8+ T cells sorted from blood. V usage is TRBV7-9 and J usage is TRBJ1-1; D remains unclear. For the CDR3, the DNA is TGTGCCAGCAGCTCATATGACGGGTCGAACACTGAAGCTTTCTTT. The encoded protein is CASSSYDGSNTEAFF.